The source of this T cell receptor (beta chain) is a study of blood T cell repertoires in COVID-19. In germline, CDR1 is MRHNA, CDR2 SNTAGT. The CDR3 has 13 amino acids. Generated by immunoSEQ multiplex PCR, the TCRdb table keeps only in-frame clones and is missing some. Of 45,000 or so clones in the sample, about nine tenths were seen once. Note on this clone: One end of the junction does not line up with germline, which may come from a read error.

The receptor comes from a woman older than 75 with COVID-19, enrolled during active disease. This chain links TRBV6-4 with TRBJ1-1, with 7 nucleotides matching TRBD1. The specimen sequenced was peripheral blood. The CDR3 DNA reads as TGTGTCAGCAGTGTGTCAGGGGGCACTGAAGCTTTCTTT. This encodes CVSSVSGGTEAFF.